One sample yielded the 4 T cell receptor beta chains listed below, sequenced in a study of identical twins. TCRdb independently ran MiXCR on the 5' RACE reads; one entry per CDR3 protein. Here the sample spans roughly 280,000 distinct CDR3 sequences, roughly 8.6% being singletons. This sample was shared with a second study, whose subject was yellow fever vaccine responses in identical twins.

The sample taken for sequencing was CD8+ T cells sorted from blood. These receptors came from a woman aged 18-29 years in good health.

A few counts support this clonotype. The junction shows a germline mismatch at one end, possibly a read error. V and J are TRBV29-1 and TRBJ2-5, with D perhaps TRBD1 or TRBD2 (5 bases each). Germline V gene lookup returns CDR1 SQVTM and CDR2 ANQGSEA. This CDR3 spans 12 amino acids. In nucleotides, the CDR3 is TGCAGCGGGCTGGGGGAGCAAGGGACCCAGTACTTC. This sequence encodes CSGLGEQGTQYF.

This clonotype was seen many times. The V call is TRBV7-2, the J call TRBJ2-1; D not resolved. Germline CDR1 and CDR2: SGHTA and FQGNSA. This CDR3 comprises 15 residues. The V and J ends lost 4 bases and 4 bases respectively, with 14 bases between them. The CDR3, as DNA: TGTGCCAGCAGCTACCCTAGGCTCAGTTACAATGAGCAGTTCTTC. It translates to CASSYPRLSYNEQFF.

This clonotype was recorded at least ten times. This rearrangement joins TRBV12-3 or TRBV12-4 to TRBJ1-6; D gene uncertain. This CDR3 has 14 amino acids. Between the trimmed V and J ends, which lost 5 bases and 6 bases, there was a span of 11 bases. The CDR3: CASSPKRTNSPLHF. The CDR3 nucleotides read TGTGCCAGCAGTCCCAAACGGACTAATTCACCCCTCCACTTT.

The V gene is TRBV2, the J gene TRBJ2-1; TRBD2 aligns across 13 bases. The CDR3 has 17 residues. V lost 6 bases and J lost 1; bases outside the gene matches: 6. Germline-derived CDR1 and CDR2 are SNHLY and FYNNEI. CDR3: CASRHPGLAGSYNEQFF. For the CDR3, the DNA is TGTGCCAGCAGGCACCCGGGACTAGCGGGGTCCTACAATGAGCAGTTCTTC.